Each of the 31 T cell receptor beta chains below was sequenced from the same sample in a study of Graves' ophthalmopathy and Graves' hyperthyroidism. RNA transcripts yielded amplified TCR beta CDR3 regions. The first-round RT-PCR employed HTBI primers together with the Qiagen OneStep RT-PCR kit. A multiplex PCR was then performed as the second round. MiXCR, run by TCRdb on the multiplex PCR reads, gives a single entry per CDR3 protein. The sample shows roughly 1.1 million distinct CDR3 sequences, roughly two fifths of them seen only once. Sequencing was carried out using peripheral blood or thyroid tissue (not recorded which). Receptors originate from an adult man with Graves' hyperthyroidism.

The chain uses TRBV10-3 and TRBJ2-5; TRBD1 matches at 8 bases. The V gene end was trimmed by 6 bases and the J gene end by 5 bases; junction bases not matched to a gene: 8. In germline, CDR1 is ENHRY, CDR2 SYGVKD. This CDR3 region has 14 residues. CDR3 sequence (DNA): TGTGCCATCAGCCCGGCAGGGGGCTTGGAGACCCAGTACTTC. It translates to CAISPAGGLETQYF.

This chain connects TRBV19 to TRBJ1-2; 7 bases are a match to TRBD1. CDR1 is LNHDA and CDR2 is SQIVND in the germline V gene (reference sequence). The V segment lost 5 bases and the J segment 3 bases; nucleotides outside the gene matches: 6. CDR3 size: 14 residues. The CDR3 nucleotides are TGTGCCAGTAGTGAGAACAGGGGCGACTATGGCTACACCTTC. This encodes CASSENRGDYGYTF.

This clonotype was observed many times. As DNA, the CDR3 is TGCAGCGTTGAAGAAGGGGAGGGGCAGTACTTC. Translation: CSVEEGEGQYF. This rearrangement joins TRBV29-1 to TRBJ2-7, with 7 bases that match TRBD2. The germline gives CDR1 SQVTM, CDR2 ANQGSEA. J lost 9 bases, V lost 0 bases, and 2 bases had no gene match. The CDR3 has 11 amino acids.

V gene TRBV7-9 combines with J gene TRBJ2-7; 14 nucleotides line up with TRBD2. Germline V gives CDR1 SEHNR, CDR2 FQNEAQ (reference sequence). The CDR3 has 17 amino acids. Germline trimming cut 5 bases from V and 5 bases from J; bases unmatched to any gene: 11. CDR3 loop: CASSEGLAGDVAHEQYF. DNA for the CDR3: TGTGCCAGCAGCGAGGGACTAGCGGGAGATGTAGCCCACGAGCAGTACTTC.

With regard to this clonotype: A junction end diverges from the germline sequence, so it may reflect a read error. The V and J genes are TRBV5-1 and TRBJ2-7, with 7 positions matching TRBD1. The CDR3 totals 13 residues. CDR1 is SGHRS, CDR2 YFSETQ, per germline. CDR3 nucleotide sequence: TGCGACAGCAGCTTGACAGGGCCCTACGAGCAGTACTTC. Its protein is CDSSLTGPYEQYF.

This clonotype was recorded a few times. The chain is built from TRBV7-8 and TRBJ1-5; D gene ambiguous. CDR1 and CDR2 from the germline V gene are SGHVS and FQNEAQ. The CDR3 totals 17 residues. V gave up 1 base and J gave up 0 bases, with 13 bases separating them. CDR3 protein: CASSLGAWGNSNQPQHF. The CDR3 DNA follows: TGTGCCAGCAGCTTAGGGGCGTGGGGTAATAGCAATCAGCCCCAGCATTTT.

This clonotype was seen a few times. This chain joins TRBV11-2 and TRBJ1-4; D unresolved. With 4 bases removed from V and 8 bases from J, the gap between germline ends came to 17 bases. Germline loops: CDR1 SGHAT, CDR2 FQNNGV. The CDR3 has 15 amino acids. CDR3: CASSSSRGSHEKLFF. The CDR3 nucleotides are TGTGCCAGCAGCTCGAGTCGCGGCTCCCACGAAAAACTGTTTTTT.

This clonotype was seen a handful of times. The chain carries TRBV7-8 and TRBJ1-1; no definite D call. This CDR3 region has 13 residues. Per germline, CDR1 SGHVS and CDR2 FQNEAQ. Trimming took 2 bases from V and 10 from J, leaving 14 bases between them. The CDR3 DNA follows: TGTGCCAGCAGCTTAATGGCGGACCTTGGAGCTTTCTTT. The encoded protein is CASSLMADLGAFF.

Details on this clonotype: A much larger clone differs by one base, so this may be a read error. The chain is built from TRBV7-2 and TRBJ2-5; 7 bases agree with TRBD1. The CDR3 runs 14 residues. Per germline, CDR1 SGHTA and CDR2 FQGNSA. Germline trimming cut 1 base from V and 6 bases from J; bases unmatched to any gene: 5. CDR3 nucleotide sequence: TGTGCCAGCAGCTTAGGGGAAGGGGGCCAGACCCAGTACTTC. This encodes CASSLGEGGQTQYF.

This clonotype was seen just once. The chain recombines TRBV6-2 or TRBV6-3 with TRBJ2-7, with D perhaps assigned TRBD1 or TRBD2 (6 bases each). The CDR3 runs 13 residues. V was trimmed by 6 bases and J by 6 bases, leaving 15 bases between them. CDR1 MNHEY and CDR2 SVGEGT come from the germline V gene. The CDR3 bases are TGTGCCAGCAGGGACGACAGGAGGGGCGAGCAGTACTTC. Translated: CASRDDRRGEQYF.

This clonotype appeared many times. This CDR3 is CASRPEGGQETQYF. DNA for the CDR3: TGTGCCAGCAGACCCGAAGGGGGTCAAGAGACCCAGTACTTC. The chain uses TRBV7-9 and TRBJ2-5; D is perhaps TRBD1 (6 bases). The germline V and J ends were trimmed by 6 bases and 2 bases, with 13 bases remaining between them. This CDR3 contains 14 residues. CDR1 and CDR2 from the germline V gene are SEHNR and FQNEAQ (reference sequence). The complete variable domain, with remaining parts taken from reference TRBV7-9 and TRBJ2-5, reads DTGVSQNPRHKITKRGQNVTFRCDPISEHNRLYWYRQTLGQGPEFLTYFQNEAQLEKSRLLSDRFSAERPKGSFSTLEIQRTEQGDSAMYLCASRPEGGQETQYFGPGTRLLVL.

Remarks on this clonotype: A much larger clone is a single base away; this may be a read error. The rearrangement links TRBV7-9 to TRBJ1-5; D ambiguous. The germline V gene has CDR1 SEHNR and CDR2 FQNEAQ (reference sequence). The CDR3 sequence is 15 residues long. Deletions cut 5 bases from V and 6 bases from J, with 17 bases between. The CDR3 nucleotides read TGTGCCAGCAGCCCACAATGGGGATATAGTCAGCCCCAGCATTTT. It encodes CASSPQWGYSQPQHF.

On this clonotype: A much larger clone differs by one base, so this may be a read error. V and J are TRBV11-2 and TRBJ2-5, with D unclear. Germline V lookup: CDR1 SGHAT, CDR2 FQNNGV. CDR3 length equals 14 residues. The CDR3 nucleotides are TGTGCCAGCAGCTTAGTTGCCTACCAAGGGACCCAGTACTTC. It is translated as CASSLVAYQGTQYF.

The rearrangement uses TRBV10-3 and TRBJ2-7; D is unresolved. The CDR3 is 13 amino acids. V was shortened by 10 bases and J by 1 base, with 14 bases between the two germline ends. CDR1 and CDR2 from the germline V gene are ENHRY and SYGVKD. This chain's CDR3 is CASFRLGSYEQYF. CDR3 coding DNA: TGTGCCAGCTTTAGATTGGGGTCCTACGAGCAGTACTTC.

This clonotype came up a few times. The chain links TRBV5-1 to TRBJ1-2; 8 bases line up with TRBD1. This CDR3 has 14 amino acids. V lost 1 base and J lost 5; bases outside the gene matches: 4. Germline V gene lookup returns CDR1 SGHRS and CDR2 YFSETQ. CDR3 in DNA: TGCGCCAGCAGCTTGCAGGGGGCAAAGTATGGCTACACCTTC. Translated: CASSLQGAKYGYTF.

This clonotype turned up a few times. Given a much more abundant clone one base away, this may be a read error. The conserved phenylalanine or tryptophan is not found at the CDR3 terminus, so this likely reflects a read error. The rearrangement links TRBV10-2 to TRBJ1-6; 7 bases fit TRBD1. The CDR3 has 15 residues. Looked up from germline, CDR1 is WSHSY and CDR2 is SAAADI. The CDR3 sequence: CASSLAQGSSSPLHL. In nucleotides, the CDR3 is TGTGCCAGCAGTTTAGCACAGGGGTCGAGTTCACCCCTCCACCTT.

This clonotype was seen ten or more times. The chain is built from TRBV5-8 and TRBJ1-1, with 8 bases lining up with TRBD1. The CDR3 runs to 16 residues. In germline, CDR1 is SGHTS, CDR2 YDEGEE. After removal of 2 bases from V and 5 bases from J, the junction contained 11 bases not matched to a gene. The CDR3 here is CASSLWTGWRATEAFF. The DNA of the CDR3 is TGTGCCAGCAGCTTATGGACAGGGTGGAGAGCGACTGAAGCTTTCTTT.

Ten or more counts support this clonotype. The chain has TRBV7-9 and TRBJ1-6, with D unresolved. This CDR3 has 16 residues. The germline V and J ends were trimmed by 7 bases and 9 bases, with 22 bases remaining between them. The germline gives CDR1 SEHNR, CDR2 FQNEAQ (reference sequence). The CDR3 nucleotides are TGTGCCAGCAACATTATGCGCCCGAGAGTTAGTTCACCCCTCCACTTT. Amino acid sequence: CASNIMRPRVSSPLHF.

The rearrangement joins TRBV29-1 to TRBJ2-7; 11 positions match TRBD1. CDR1 and CDR2 from the germline V gene are SQVTM and ANQGSEA. The V segment lost 4 bases and the J segment 1 base; nucleotides outside the gene matches: 6. This CDR3 is built from 15 residues. CDR3 sequence (DNA): TGCAGCGTTGCGGTGGGACAGGGGGTATCCTACGAGCAGTACTTC. This encodes CSVAVGQGVSYEQYF.

The CDR3 reads CAISLKEPGQPQHF. Written as DNA, the CDR3 is TGTGCCATCAGTTTGAAAGAACCCGGTCAGCCCCAGCATTTT. The rearrangement links TRBV10-3 to TRBJ1-5; D is ambiguous. There are 14 residues in the CDR3. V was trimmed by 5 bases and J by 6 bases, leaving 14 bases between them. Germline assignment: CDR1 ENHRY and CDR2 SYGVKD.

The chain uses TRBV7-8 and TRBJ2-2; 9 bases align to TRBD1. Germline CDR1 and CDR2: SGHVS and FQNEAQ. CDR3 length equals 15 residues. The junction had 4 bases not matched to a gene; V was cut back by 4 bases and J by 4 bases. CDR3 in amino acids: CASSSQGAGTGELFF. The CDR3 nucleotides read TGTGCCAGCAGCTCACAGGGGGCGGGCACCGGGGAGCTGTTTTTT.

A remark on this clonotype: A much larger clone sits a single nucleotide away, making a read error possible. V and J are TRBV7-9 and TRBJ1-1; 9 bases are shared with TRBD1. Germline V CDR1 and CDR2: SEHNR, FQNEAQ (reference sequence). J lost 5 bases, V lost 4 bases, and 8 bases had no gene match. The CDR3 loop spans 15 amino acids. This CDR3 is CASSSGTGLSTEAFF. The DNA for the CDR3 is TGTGCCAGCAGCTCGGGGACAGGGCTGAGTACTGAAGCTTTCTTT.

This clonotype was seen many times. The chain joins TRBV7-9 to TRBJ2-6; D is uncertain. From germline, CDR1 is SEHNR and CDR2 FQNEAQ (reference sequence). This CDR3 contains 15 residues. V was clipped by 5 bases and J by 0 bases, with 8 bases between them. DNA of the CDR3: TGTGCCAGCAGCCCGTCGAGCTCTGGGGCCAACGTCCTGACTTTC. It encodes CASSPSSSGANVLTF.

V gene TRBV7-2 combines with J gene TRBJ2-5, with 13 bases aligning to TRBD2. The J segment lost 7 bases and the V segment lost 5 bases, leaving 1 base of the junction unmatched. Per germline, CDR1 SGHTA and CDR2 FQGNSA. The CDR3 contains 13 residues. The CDR3 region is CASSTSGGATQYF. The CDR3 coding sequence is TGTGCCAGCAGCACTAGCGGGGGGGCGACCCAGTACTTC.

This clonotype was seen ten or more times. The J gene is TRBJ2-5, the V gene TRBV9; 7 bases map to TRBD2. This CDR3 spans 14 amino acids. With V trimmed by 0 bases and J by 4 bases, 3 bases remained unmatched. Germline loops: CDR1 SGDLS, CDR2 YYNGEE. Here the CDR3 reads CASSVERGPETQYF. Written as DNA, the CDR3 is TGTGCCAGCAGCGTAGAGCGGGGACCAGAGACCCAGTACTTC.

This clonotype was counted ten times or more. The J gene is TRBJ1-1, the V gene TRBV19, with 7 positions matching TRBD1. The CDR3 sequence is 15 residues long. Germline CDR1 is LNHDA and CDR2 is SQIVND (reference sequence). The V gene end was trimmed by 10 bases and the J gene end by 1 base; junction bases not matched to a gene: 12. This CDR3 reads CATLEPGTANTEAFF. In DNA, the CDR3 is TGTGCCACCCTAGAACCCGGGACAGCGAACACTGAAGCTTTCTTT. The variable domain in full, completed from reference TRBV19 and TRBJ1-1, reads DGGITQSPKYLFRKEGQNVTLSCEQNLNHDAMYWYRQDPGQGLRLIYYSQIVNDFQKGDIAEGYSVSREKKESFPLTVTSAQKNPTAFYLCATLEPGTANTEAFFGQGTRLTVV.

Notes on this clonotype: The germline gene is not matched at one end of the junction; a read error may be the cause. The chain links TRBV10-3 to TRBJ2-5; tentative D call: TRBD1 (5 bases). The CDR3 contains 15 residues. The germline gives CDR1 ENHRY, CDR2 SYGVKD. Written as DNA, the CDR3 is TGTGCCAGCAGTTACTCCCCCGACAGAAAAGAGACCCAGTACTTC. Its protein is CASSYSPDRKETQYF.

V usage is TRBV29-1 and J usage is TRBJ1-3, with 9 nucleotides matching TRBD1. The junction had 7 bases not matched to a gene; V was cut back by 7 bases and J by 0 bases. The CDR3 is 15 residues long. CDR1 and CDR2 from the germline V gene are SQVTM and ANQGSEA. CDR3 loop: CSAVQGAASGNTIYF. The DNA of the CDR3 is TGCAGCGCCGTACAGGGGGCAGCCTCTGGAAACACCATATATTTT.

This clonotype came up many times. V and J are TRBV6-5 and TRBJ1-1; the D is unclear. Trimming cost V 0 bases and J 1 base, with 3 bases left between them. The CDR3 contains 13 residues. Per germline, CDR1 MNHEY and CDR2 SVGAGI. CDR3 in amino acids: CASSYSENTEAFF. In DNA, the CDR3 is TGTGCCAGCAGTTACTCAGAGAACACTGAAGCTTTCTTT.

As concerns this clonotype: This could be a read error, since a much larger clone is one nucleotide away. The chain combines TRBV7-8 with TRBJ1-2; 7 bases align to TRBD1. Trimming cost V 1 base and J 10 bases; bases outside gene matches: 9. Germline V gene data show CDR1 as SGHVS and CDR2 as FQNEAQ. The CDR3 has 14 residues. CDR3 sequence: CASSLGQGVGDYTF. For the CDR3, the DNA is TGTGCCAGCAGCTTAGGGCAGGGGGTTGGTGACTACACCTTC.

This chain connects TRBV29-1 to TRBJ1-1; D not resolved. The CDR3 spans 17 residues. From germline, CDR1 is SQVTM and CDR2 ANQGSEA. Between the trimmed V and J ends, which lost 3 bases and 3 bases, there was a span of 23 bases. The CDR3 region is CSVDPAPERDGYTEAFF. In DNA, the CDR3 is TGCAGCGTTGATCCCGCGCCAGAAAGGGATGGCTACACTGAAGCTTTCTTT.